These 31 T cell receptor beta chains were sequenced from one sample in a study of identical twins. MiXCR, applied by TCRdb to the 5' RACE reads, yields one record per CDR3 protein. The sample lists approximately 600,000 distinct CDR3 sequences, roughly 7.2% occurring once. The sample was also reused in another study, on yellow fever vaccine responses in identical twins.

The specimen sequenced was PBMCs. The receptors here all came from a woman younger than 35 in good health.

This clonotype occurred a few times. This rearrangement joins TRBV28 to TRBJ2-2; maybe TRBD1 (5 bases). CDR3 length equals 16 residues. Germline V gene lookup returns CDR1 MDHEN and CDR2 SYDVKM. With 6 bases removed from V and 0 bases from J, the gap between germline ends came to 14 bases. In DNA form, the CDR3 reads TGTGCCAGCAGAGTGGGGCTAGGCGCGAACACCGGGGAGCTGTTTTTT. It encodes CASRVGLGANTGELFF.

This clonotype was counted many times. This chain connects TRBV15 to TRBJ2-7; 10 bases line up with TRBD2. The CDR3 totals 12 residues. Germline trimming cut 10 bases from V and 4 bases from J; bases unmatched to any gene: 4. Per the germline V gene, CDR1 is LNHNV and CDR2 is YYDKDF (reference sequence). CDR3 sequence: CAIKREGYEQYF. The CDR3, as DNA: TGTGCCATTAAGCGGGAGGGGTACGAGCAGTACTTC.

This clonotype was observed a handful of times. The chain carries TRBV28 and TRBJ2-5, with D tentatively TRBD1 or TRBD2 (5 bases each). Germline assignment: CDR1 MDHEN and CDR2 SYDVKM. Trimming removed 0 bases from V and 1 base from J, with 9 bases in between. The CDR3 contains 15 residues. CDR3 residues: CASSLWERGQETQYF. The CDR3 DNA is TGTGCCAGCAGTTTATGGGAGAGGGGCCAAGAGACCCAGTACTTC.

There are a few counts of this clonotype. CDR3 in DNA: TGTGCCACCAGTGGACGTGGCGATGGCTACACCTTC. It encodes CATSGRGDGYTF. The chain links TRBV24-1 to TRBJ1-2; no reliable D call. CDR1 and CDR2 (germline): KGHDR, SFDVKD. This CDR3 comprises 12 residues. The germline V and J ends were trimmed by 5 bases and 6 bases, with 9 bases remaining between them.

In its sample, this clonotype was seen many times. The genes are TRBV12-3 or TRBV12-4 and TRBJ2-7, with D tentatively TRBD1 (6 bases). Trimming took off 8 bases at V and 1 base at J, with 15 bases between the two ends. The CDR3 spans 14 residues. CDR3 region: CASAWDISSYEQYV. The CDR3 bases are TGTGCCAGCGCGTGGGACATTTCATCCTACGAGCAGTACGTC.

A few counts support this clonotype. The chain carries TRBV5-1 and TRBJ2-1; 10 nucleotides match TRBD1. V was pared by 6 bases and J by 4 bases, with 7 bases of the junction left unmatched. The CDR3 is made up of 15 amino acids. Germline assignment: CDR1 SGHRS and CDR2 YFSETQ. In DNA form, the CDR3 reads TGCGCCAGCACCGGAGGACAGGGGGTTTACAATGAGCAGTTCTTC. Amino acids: CASTGGQGVYNEQFF. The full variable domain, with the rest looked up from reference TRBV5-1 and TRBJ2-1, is KAGVTQTPRYLIKTRGQQVTLSCSPISGHRSVSWYQQTPGQGLQFLFEYFSETQRNKGNFPGRFSGRQFSNSRSEMNVSTLELGDSALYLCASTGGQGVYNEQFFGPGTRLTVL.

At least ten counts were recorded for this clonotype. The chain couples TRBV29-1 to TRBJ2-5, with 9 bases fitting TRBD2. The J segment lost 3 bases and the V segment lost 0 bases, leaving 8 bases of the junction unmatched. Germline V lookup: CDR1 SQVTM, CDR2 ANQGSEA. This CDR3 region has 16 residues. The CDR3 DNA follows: TGCAGCGTTGAAGATGTCCTAGCGGGGAGCGAAGAGACCCAGTACTTC. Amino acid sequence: CSVEDVLAGSEETQYF.

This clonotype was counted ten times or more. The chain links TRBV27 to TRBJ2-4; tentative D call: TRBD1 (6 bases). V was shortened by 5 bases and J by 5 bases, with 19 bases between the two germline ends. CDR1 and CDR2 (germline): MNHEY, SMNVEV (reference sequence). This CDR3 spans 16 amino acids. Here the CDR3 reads CASSPLLTGPQNIQYF. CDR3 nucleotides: TGTGCCAGCAGTCCTCTCCTTACAGGGCCTCAAAACATTCAGTACTTC.

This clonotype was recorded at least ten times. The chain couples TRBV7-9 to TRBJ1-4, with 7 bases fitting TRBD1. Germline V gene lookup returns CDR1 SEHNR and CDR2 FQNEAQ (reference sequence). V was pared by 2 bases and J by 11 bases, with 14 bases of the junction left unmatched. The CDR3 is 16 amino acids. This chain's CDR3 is CASSLPDSRDRGKLFF. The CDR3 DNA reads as TGTGCCAGCAGCTTACCGGACTCTCGGGACAGAGGGAAACTGTTTTTT. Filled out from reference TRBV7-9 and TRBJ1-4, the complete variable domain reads DTGVSQNPRHKITKRGQNVTFRCDPISEHNRLYWYRQTLGQGPEFLTYFQNEAQLEKSRLLSDRFSAERPKGSFSTLEIQRTEQGDSAMYLCASSLPDSRDRGKLFFGSGTQLSVL.

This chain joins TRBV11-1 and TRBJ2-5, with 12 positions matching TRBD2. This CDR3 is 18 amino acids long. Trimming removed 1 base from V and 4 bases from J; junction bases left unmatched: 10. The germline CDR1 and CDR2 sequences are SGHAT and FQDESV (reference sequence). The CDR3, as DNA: TGTGCCAGCAGCTTAGTGACTAGCGGGAGTCGCCAGGGAGAGACCCAGTACTTC. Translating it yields CASSLVTSGSRQGETQYF.

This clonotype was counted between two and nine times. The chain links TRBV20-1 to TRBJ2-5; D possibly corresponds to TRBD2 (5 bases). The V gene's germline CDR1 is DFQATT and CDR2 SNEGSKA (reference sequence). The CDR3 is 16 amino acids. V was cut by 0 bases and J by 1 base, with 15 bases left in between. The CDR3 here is CSARDPGYGVQETQYF. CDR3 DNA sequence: TGCAGTGCTAGAGATCCGGGATATGGCGTCCAAGAGACCCAGTACTTC.

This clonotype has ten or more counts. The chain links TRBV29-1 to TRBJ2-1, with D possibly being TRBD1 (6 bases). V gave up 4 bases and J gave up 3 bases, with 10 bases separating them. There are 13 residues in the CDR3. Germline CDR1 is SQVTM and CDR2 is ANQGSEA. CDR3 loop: CSVAPTGYNEQFF. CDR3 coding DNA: TGCAGCGTTGCGCCGACAGGCTACAATGAGCAGTTCTTC.

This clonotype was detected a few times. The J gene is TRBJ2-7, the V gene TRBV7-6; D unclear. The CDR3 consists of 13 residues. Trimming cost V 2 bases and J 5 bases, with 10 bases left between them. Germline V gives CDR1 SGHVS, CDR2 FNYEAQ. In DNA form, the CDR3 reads TGTGCCAGCAGCTTAACGTCCGACCACGAGCAGTACGTC. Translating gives CASSLTSDHEQYV.

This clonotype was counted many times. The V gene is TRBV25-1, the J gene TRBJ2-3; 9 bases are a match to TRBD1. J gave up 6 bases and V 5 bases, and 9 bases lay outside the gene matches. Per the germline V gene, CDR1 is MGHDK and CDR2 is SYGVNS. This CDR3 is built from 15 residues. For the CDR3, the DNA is TGTGCCAGCAGTCCCTGGGACAGGGTAACGGATACGCAGTATTTT. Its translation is CASSPWDRVTDTQYF.

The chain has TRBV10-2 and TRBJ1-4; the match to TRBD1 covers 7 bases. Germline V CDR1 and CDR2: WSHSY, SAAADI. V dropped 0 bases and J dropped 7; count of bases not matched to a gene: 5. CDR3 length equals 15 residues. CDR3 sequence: CASSESQGVVEKLFF. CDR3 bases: TGCGCCAGCAGTGAGTCCCAGGGGGTTGTTGAAAAACTGTTTTTT.

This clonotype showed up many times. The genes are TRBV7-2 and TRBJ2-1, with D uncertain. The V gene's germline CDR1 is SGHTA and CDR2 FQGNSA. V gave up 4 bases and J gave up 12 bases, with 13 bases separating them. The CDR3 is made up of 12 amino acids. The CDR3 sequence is CASSSSTLRQFF. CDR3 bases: TGTGCCAGCAGCTCCTCGACTCTTCGGCAGTTCTTC.

For the CDR3, the DNA is TGCGCCAGCAGCTTGAATGAGGGGAATCAGCCCCAGCATTTT. This encodes CASSLNEGNQPQHF. The chain is built from TRBV5-1 and TRBJ1-5; weak D call: TRBD1 (5 bases). Germline assignment: CDR1 SGHRS and CDR2 YFSETQ. CDR3 size: 14 residues. V gave up 1 base and J gave up 4 bases, with 9 bases separating them.

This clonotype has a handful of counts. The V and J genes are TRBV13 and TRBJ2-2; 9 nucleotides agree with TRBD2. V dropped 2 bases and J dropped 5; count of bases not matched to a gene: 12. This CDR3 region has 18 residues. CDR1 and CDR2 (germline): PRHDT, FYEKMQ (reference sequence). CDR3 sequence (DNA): TGTGCCAGCAGCTTATCGATCGGGAGCGGGAGGCGTACCGGGGAGCTGTTTTTT. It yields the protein CASSLSIGSGRRTGELFF.

For the CDR3, the DNA is TGTGCCAGCACCGGATCGGCCAGCACCTATGGCTACACCTTC. Translating gives CASTGSASTYGYTF. This chain links TRBV7-9 with TRBJ1-2; no definite D call. CDR3 size: 14 residues. Per the germline V gene, CDR1 is SEHNR and CDR2 is FQNEAQ (reference sequence). Trimming took off 7 bases at V and 4 bases at J, with 16 bases between the two ends.

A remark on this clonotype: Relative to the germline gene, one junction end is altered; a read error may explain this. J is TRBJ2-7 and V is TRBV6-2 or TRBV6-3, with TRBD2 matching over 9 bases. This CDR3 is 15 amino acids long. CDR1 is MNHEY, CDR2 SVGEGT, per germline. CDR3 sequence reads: CASSYGGSGSVKGDF. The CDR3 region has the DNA TGTGCCAGCAGTTACGGAGGTAGCGGGAGTGTTAAAGGAGACTTC.

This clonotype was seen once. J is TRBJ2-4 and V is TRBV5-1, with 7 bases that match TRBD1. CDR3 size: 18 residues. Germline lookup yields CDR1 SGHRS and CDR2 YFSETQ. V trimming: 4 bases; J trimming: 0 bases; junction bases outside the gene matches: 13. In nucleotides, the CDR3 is TGCGCCAGCAGCCCGGGGACAGCCAACACCCTAGCCAAAAACATTCAGTACTTC. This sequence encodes CASSPGTANTLAKNIQYF.

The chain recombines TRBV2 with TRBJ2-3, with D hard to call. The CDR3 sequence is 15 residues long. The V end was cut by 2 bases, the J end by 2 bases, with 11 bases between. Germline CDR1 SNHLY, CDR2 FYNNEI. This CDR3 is CASSESGFVTDTQYF. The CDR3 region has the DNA TGTGCCAGCAGTGAATCCGGGTTTGTCACAGATACGCAGTATTTT.

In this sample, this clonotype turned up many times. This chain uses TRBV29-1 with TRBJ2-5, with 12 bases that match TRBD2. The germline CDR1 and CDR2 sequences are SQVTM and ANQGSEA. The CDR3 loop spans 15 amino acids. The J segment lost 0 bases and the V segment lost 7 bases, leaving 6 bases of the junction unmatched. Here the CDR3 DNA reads TGCAGCGCCGGGACTAGCGGGCGATACCAAGAGACCCAGTACTTC. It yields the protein CSAGTSGRYQETQYF.

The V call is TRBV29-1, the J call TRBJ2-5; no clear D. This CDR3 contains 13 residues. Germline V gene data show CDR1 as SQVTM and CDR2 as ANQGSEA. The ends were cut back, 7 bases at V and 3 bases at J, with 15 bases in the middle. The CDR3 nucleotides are TGCAGCGCCGGAATGAGGCTCAAAGAGACCCAGTACTTC. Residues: CSAGMRLKETQYF.

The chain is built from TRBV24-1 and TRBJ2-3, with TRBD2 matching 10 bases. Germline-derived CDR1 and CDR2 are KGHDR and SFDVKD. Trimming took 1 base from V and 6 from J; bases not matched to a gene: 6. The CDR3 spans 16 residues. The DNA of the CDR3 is TGTGCCACCAGTGATTTTGCTAGCGGGAGTAGGGATACGCAGTATTTT. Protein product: CATSDFASGSRDTQYF.

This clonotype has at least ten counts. CDR3: CASSQDGLVDTQYF. The CDR3 bases are TGCGCCAGCAGCCAAGACGGGTTAGTAGATACGCAGTATTTT. This chain connects TRBV4-1 to TRBJ2-3, with no clear D. Germline CDR1 reads MGHRA; CDR2 reads YSYEKL. This CDR3 is built from 14 residues. The germline V and J ends were trimmed by 0 bases and 5 bases, with 9 bases remaining between them.

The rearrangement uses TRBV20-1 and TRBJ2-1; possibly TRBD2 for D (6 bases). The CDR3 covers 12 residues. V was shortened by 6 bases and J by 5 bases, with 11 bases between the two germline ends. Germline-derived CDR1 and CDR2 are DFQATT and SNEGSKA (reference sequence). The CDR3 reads CSARLVDNEQFF. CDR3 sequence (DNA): TGCAGTGCGCGACTAGTAGACAATGAGCAGTTCTTC.

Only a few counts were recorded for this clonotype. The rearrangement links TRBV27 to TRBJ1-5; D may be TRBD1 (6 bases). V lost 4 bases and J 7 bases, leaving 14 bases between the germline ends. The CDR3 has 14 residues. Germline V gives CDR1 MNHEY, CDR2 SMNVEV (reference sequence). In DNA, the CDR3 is TGTGCCAGCAGTTCTCAGGGGCCAGTACAGCCCCAGCATTTT. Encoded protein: CASSSQGPVQPQHF.

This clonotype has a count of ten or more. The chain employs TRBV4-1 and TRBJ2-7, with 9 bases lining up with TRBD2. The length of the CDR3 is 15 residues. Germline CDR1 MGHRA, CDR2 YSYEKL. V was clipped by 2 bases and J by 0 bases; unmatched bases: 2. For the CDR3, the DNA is TGCGCCAGCAGCCAAACTAGCGGGTTCTCCTACGAGCAGTACTTC. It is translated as CASSQTSGFSYEQYF.

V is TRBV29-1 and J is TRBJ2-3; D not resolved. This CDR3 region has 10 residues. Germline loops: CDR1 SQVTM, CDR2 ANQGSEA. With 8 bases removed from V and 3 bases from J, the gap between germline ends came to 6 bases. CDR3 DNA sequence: TGCAGCCTCTTTACAGATACGCAGTATTTT. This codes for CSLFTDTQYF.

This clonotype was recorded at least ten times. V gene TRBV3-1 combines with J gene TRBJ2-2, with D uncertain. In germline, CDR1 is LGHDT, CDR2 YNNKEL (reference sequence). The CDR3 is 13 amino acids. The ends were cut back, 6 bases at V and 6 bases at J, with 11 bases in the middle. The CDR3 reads CASRPIRSGELFF. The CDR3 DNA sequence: TGTGCCAGCAGACCGATAAGGTCCGGGGAGCTGTTTTTT.